A selection of T cell receptor beta chains follows, all from one sample in a study of CD8 T cells in Susac syndrome. In TCRdb, the immunoSEQ multiplex PCR reads were re-called with MiXCR into one record per CDR3 protein. The sample yields some 52,000 distinct CDR3 sequences, 85% to 95% seen once. Input material: CD8+ T cells from PBMCs. The origin of the receptors is a human donor with multiple sclerosis. Each CDR3 is given with its conserved first and last residue. The D gene is left open where the match is weak. Clone size is stated in some rows and not others, as once, few, many or a class when expanded.

>TRBV29-1|TRBJ1-1|once|12|.
CSVPYANTEAFF
TGCAGCGTGCCATATGCGAACACTGAAGCTTTCTTT
>TRBV19|TRBJ2-3|once|16|.
CASSLRETGFTDTQYF
TGTGCCAGTAGTCTGCGGGAGACAGGGTTCACAGATACGCAGTATTTT
>TRBV2|TRBJ1-2|.|14|.
CASSEGAGNYGYTF
TGTGCCAGCAGTGAAGGGGCCGGAAACTATGGCTACACCTTC
>TRBV12-3/TRBV12-4|TRBJ1-1|.|14|.
CASSLGGFGTEAFF
TGTGCCAGCAGTTTAGGAGGCTTTGGGACTGAAGCTTTCTTT
>TRBV4-2|TRBJ1-6|once|20|.
CASSQDGGRDSFSYNSPLHF
TGTGCCAGCAGCCAAGATGGGGGACGCGACTCCTTCTCCTATAATTCACCCCTCCACTTT
>TRBV29-1|TRBJ1-5|.|13|TRBD1
CSVARGIGQPQHF
TGCAGCGTTGCCAGGGGGATCGGACAGCCCCAGCATTTT
>TRBV30|TRBJ1-5|.|15|.
CAWTVGSLSNQPQHF
TGTGCCTGGACCGTCGGCAGTCTTAGCAATCAGCCCCAGCATTTT
>TRBV27|TRBJ2-6|.|17|.
CASSPLPVPSGANVLTF
TGTGCCAGCAGCCCCCTCCCGGTTCCCTCTGGGGCCAACGTCCTGACTTTC
>TRBV27|TRBJ1-4|.|16|.
CASSYIPGATNEKLFF
TGTGCCAGCAGTTACATTCCAGGGGCAACTAATGAAAAACTGTTTTTT
>TRBV20-1|TRBJ2-7|.|14|TRBD1
CSATDRASSYEQYF
TGCAGTGCTACCGACAGGGCTAGCTCCTACGAGCAGTACTTC
>TRBV14|TRBJ1-2|.|15|.
CASSQDRRGEHGYTF
TGTGCCAGCAGCCAAGATCGTCGGGGGGAACATGGCTACACCTTC
>TRBV29-1|TRBJ2-4|.|14|TRBD1
CSVPGQVHKNIQYF
TGCAGCGTACCGGGACAGGTCCACAAAAACATTCAGTACTTC
>TRBV6-5|TRBJ2-7|.|13|.
CASSPVQATEQYF
TGTGCCAGCAGCCCAGTCCAGGCGACCGAGCAGTACTTC
>TRBV9|TRBJ1-1|.|13|.
CASSPGLPSEAFF
TGTGCCAGCAGCCCTGGACTGCCCTCAGAAGCTTTCTTT
>TRBV19|TRBJ2-1|.|13|TRBD1
CASSVDRVNEQFF
TGTGCCAGTAGTGTCGACAGGGTCAATGAGCAGTTCTTC
>TRBV6-2/TRBV6-3|TRBJ1-2|.|11|.
CASSYGGGYTF
TGTGCCAGCAGTTATGGGGGAGGCTACACCTTC
>TRBV4-1|TRBJ2-7|.|15|TRBD1
CASSQGTGQIYEQYF
TGCGCCAGCAGCCAAGGGACGGGACAGATCTACGAGCAGTACTTC
>TRBV12-3/TRBV12-4|TRBJ1-5|.|13|.
CASNRQANQPQHF
TGTGCCAGCAATAGACAGGCCAATCAGCCCCAGCATTTT
>TRBV4-1|TRBJ1-2|.|14|TRBD1
CASSQEGTGIGYTF
TGCGCCAGCAGCCAAGAAGGGACAGGGATTGGCTACACCTTC
>TRBV28|TRBJ1-2|once|14|TRBD1
CASSLYGTGYGYTF
TGTGCCAGCAGTTTATACGGGACAGGGTATGGCTACACCTTC
>TRBV4-3|TRBJ1-2|.|14|.
CASSQDRSGYGYTF
TGCGCCAGCAGCCAAGATCGTTCCGGTTATGGCTACACCTTC
>TRBV2|TRBJ2-7|.|14|TRBD1
CASSSGQGGNEQYF
TGTGCCAGCAGTTCGGGACAGGGAGGTAACGAGCAGTACTTC
>TRBV3-1|TRBJ1-1|.|15|.
CASSQEDRGDAEAFF
TGTGCCAGCAGCCAAGAAGATAGGGGTGACGCTGAAGCTTTCTTT
>TRBV2|TRBJ1-2|once|17|.
CASSEAQENEVNYGYTF
TGTGCCAGCAGTGAAGCGCAAGAAAACGAAGTTAACTATGGCTACACCTTC
>TRBV28|TRBJ1-2|.|16|TRBD1
CASSPISGTGYYGYTF
TGTGCCAGCAGTCCTATTAGCGGGACAGGGTACTATGGCTACACCTTC
>TRBV19|TRBJ2-7|.|17|.
CASSPNMGGQRTYEQYF
TGTGCCAGTAGCCCAAACATGGGGGGACAGCGAACCTACGAGCAGTACTTC
>TRBV30|TRBJ2-7|.|15|TRBD2
CAWSSLAGSFDEQYF
TGTGCCTGGAGTAGTCTAGCGGGGTCCTTCGACGAGCAGTACTTC
>TRBV3-1|TRBJ1-1|.|13|.
CASSQDTHVGAFF
TGTGCCAGCAGCCAAGATACCCATGTAGGAGCTTTCTTT
>TRBV10-3|TRBJ1-1|.|15|.
CAISDYGQTNTEAFF
TGTGCCATCAGTGACTACGGGCAGACGAACACTGAAGCTTTCTTT
>TRBV27|TRBJ2-3|.|16|TRBD2
CASMASGGFGGDTQYF
TGTGCCAGCATGGCTAGCGGGGGCTTCGGGGGAGATACGCAGTATTTT
>TRBV25-1|TRBJ2-2|.|16|.
CASSGPGTPSSGELFF
TGTGCCAGCAGTGGCCCTGGGACACCTTCATCCGGGGAGCTGTTTTTT
>TRBV20-1|TRBJ2-7|.|13|TRBD2
CSVKTSGAYEQYF
TGCAGTGTCAAGACTAGCGGAGCCTACGAGCAGTACTTC
>TRBV6-2/TRBV6-3|TRBJ2-3|.|12|.
CASSRVSDTQYF
TGTGCCAGCAGCCGTGTCTCAGATACGCAGTATTTT
>TRBV27|TRBJ1-2|.|15|.
CASSLSTATHYGYTF
TGTGCCAGCAGTTTATCGACTGCAACCCACTATGGCTACACCTTC
>TRBV25-1|TRBJ2-7|.|13|TRBD1
CASRAPTGDEQYF
TGTGCCAGCAGAGCCCCGACAGGGGACGAGCAGTACTTC
>TRBV27|TRBJ2-2|.|14|.
CASTHGRYTGELFF
TGTGCCAGTACTCATGGGAGATACACCGGGGAGCTGTTTTTT
>TRBV9|TRBJ2-1|.|13|.
CASSGGRSNEQFF
TGTGCCAGCAGCGGAGGAAGAAGTAATGAGCAGTTCTTC
>TRBV13|TRBJ1-1|.|13|.
CASSLRANTEAFF
TGTGCCAGCAGCTTAAGGGCAAACACTGAAGCTTTCTTT
>TRBV3-1|TRBJ2-7|.|14|.
CASSQEGNSYEQYF
TGTGCCAGCAGCCAAGAAGGGAACTCCTACGAGCAGTACTTC
>TRBV25-1|TRBJ1-2|.|12|TRBD1
CASSDRVYGYTF
TGTGCCAGCAGCGACAGGGTCTATGGCTACACCTTC
>TRBV5-1|TRBJ2-7|.|17|.
CASSQSGEWAPEHEQYF
TGCGCCAGCAGCCAATCGGGGGAGTGGGCTCCGGAACACGAGCAGTACTTC
>TRBV5-1|TRBJ2-7|.|17|TRBD2
CASSSPPGAPSGGEQYF
TGCGCCAGCAGCTCTCCACCTGGGGCACCCAGCGGGGGGGAGCAGTACTTC
>TRBV5-4|TRBJ2-1|.|12|.
CASSLEEVEQFF
TGTGCCAGCAGCTTGGAAGAAGTTGAGCAGTTCTTC
>TRBV10-3|TRBJ2-7|.|14|TRBD1
CAISGTGERIEQYF
TGTGCCATCAGTGGGACAGGGGAAAGGATCGAGCAGTACTTC
>TRBV7-8|TRBJ2-1|.|14|TRBD1
CASTPTGAYNEQFF
TGTGCCAGCACGCCCACAGGGGCCTACAATGAGCAGTTCTTC
>TRBV5-1|TRBJ2-7|once|14|.
CASTPGFGSYEQYF
TGCGCCAGCACCCCGGGTTTCGGTTCCTACGAGCAGTACTTC
>TRBV14|TRBJ2-7|.|13|.
CASSHWIGVEQYF
TGTGCCAGCAGCCACTGGATTGGGGTGGAGCAGTACTTC
>TRBV10-3|TRBJ2-5|.|13|.
CAISESGTETQYF
TGTGCCATCAGTGAGTCAGGGACCGAGACCCAGTACTTC
>TRBV28|TRBJ2-7|.|12|.
CASSFAGPEQYF
TGTGCCAGCAGTTTCGCAGGACCCGAGCAGTACTTC
>TRBV15|TRBJ2-1|.|15|.
CATDRGESSYNEQFF
TGTGCCACCGACAGAGGGGAGAGCTCCTACAATGAGCAGTTCTTC
>TRBV27|TRBJ1-2|.|13|.
CASSSGPNYGYTF
TGTGCCAGCAGTTCGGGACCGAACTATGGCTACACCTTC
>TRBV2|TRBJ2-1|.|9|.
CASSGPWFF
TGTGCCAGCAGTGGCCCATGGTTCTTC
>TRBV5-1|TRBJ1-1|.|15|.
CASSIAGMMNTEAFF
TGCGCCAGCAGCATTGCAGGGATGATGAACACTGAAGCTTTCTTT
>TRBV6-5|TRBJ2-3|.|15|TRBD2
CASNSGGNLGDTQYF
TGTGCCAGCAATAGCGGGGGGAACCTCGGGGATACGCAGTATTTT
>TRBV4-1|TRBJ2-2|.|15|TRBD1
CASSQRTGGTGELFF
TGCGCCAGCAGCCAGAGGACAGGCGGCACCGGGGAGCTGTTTTTT
>TRBV7-8|TRBJ1-6|.|17|.
CASSLSVARAKWSPLHF
TGTGCCAGCAGCTTATCGGTTGCACGGGCCAAATGGTCACCCCTCCACTTT
>TRBV5-1|TRBJ2-7|.|13|.
CASSLSANHEQYF
TGCGCCAGCAGCTTGAGCGCCAACCACGAGCAGTACTTC
>TRBV28|TRBJ1-6|.|12|.
CASSLLRGPLHF
TGTGCCAGCAGTTTACTGCGTGGCCCCCTCCACTTT
>TRBV9|TRBJ1-3|.|17|.
CASSEGARSYSGNTIYF
TGTGCCAGCAGTGAGGGAGCCAGATCCTACTCTGGAAACACCATATATTTT